This TCR beta chain was identified during a study of OX40 agonist ivuxolimab in advanced cancers. Study findings and constraints: The specificity for antigen of the expanded peripheral T cells was not determined.

Concerning this clone itself: The antigen remains undetermined.

CDR3 length equals 21 residues. V lost 2 bases to trimming and J lost 0 bases; unmatched junction nucleotides: 12. CDR1 and CDR2 from the germline V gene are MGHRA and YSYEKL. Sequenced by immunoSEQ multiplex PCR; TCRdb stores in-frame clones only, minus some. The table records about 150,000 clones, approximately 94% of them present only once. Autoimmune disease history or systemic immunosuppression meant exclusion. Samples were taken at baseline and on day 1 of cycles 4 and 7. The V call is TRBV4-1, the J call TRBJ2-3, with 15 bases lining up with TRBD2. The source is an adult with an advanced solid tumor such as melanoma, head and neck, liver or kidney cancer. Material: CD4+ or CD8+ T cells sorted from blood, obtained in a trial of the OX40 agonist ivuxolimab. The CDR3 nucleotides are TGCGCCAGCAGCCAACTACGGACTAGCGGGAGGGCCCGATCTAGCACAGATACGCAGTATTTT. Translation: CASSQLRTSGRARSSTDTQYF.